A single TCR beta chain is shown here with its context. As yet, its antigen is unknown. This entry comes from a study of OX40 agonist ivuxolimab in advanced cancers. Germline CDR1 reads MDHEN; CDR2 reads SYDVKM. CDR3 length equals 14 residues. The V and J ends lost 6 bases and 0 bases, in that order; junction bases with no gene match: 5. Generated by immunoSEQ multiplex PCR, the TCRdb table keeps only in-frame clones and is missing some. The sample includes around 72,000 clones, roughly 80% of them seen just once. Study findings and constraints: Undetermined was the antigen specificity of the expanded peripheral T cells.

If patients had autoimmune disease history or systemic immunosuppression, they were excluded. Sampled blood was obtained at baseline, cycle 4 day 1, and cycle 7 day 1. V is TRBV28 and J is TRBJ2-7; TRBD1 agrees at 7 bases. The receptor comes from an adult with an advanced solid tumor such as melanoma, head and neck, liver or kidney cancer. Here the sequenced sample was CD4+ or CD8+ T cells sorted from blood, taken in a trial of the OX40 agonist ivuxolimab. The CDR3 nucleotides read TGTGCCAGCAGATCGGGACAGTTCTCCTACGAGCAGTACGTC. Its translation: CASRSGQFSYEQYV.